The clone carrying this T cell receptor (beta chain) appeared once. Its specificity is unknown. The data belong to a study of cytomegalovirus exposure and HLA in healthy donors. About the research overall: Unique TCR beta sequences numbering around 110 million came from 150 million to 200 million T cells in an earlier analysis. Whole-study findings and limits: Productive rates of about 87% or about 30% were seen for most TCR beta V segments in an earlier analysis. CMV serostatus was the sole immune exposure data available. It was reported in a later analysis that an Asian-associated ancestry cluster showed fewer N-insertions than the approximately 670-donor mean.

Vbeta (60) and Jbeta (13) primers were used in the PCR. Repertoires were generated with immunoSEQ multiplex PCR, while TCRdb's copy carries only in-frame clones and drops some. The sample has 90,000 to 120,000 clones; approximately 79% are singletons. The V gene end was trimmed by 5 bases and the J gene end by 3 bases; junction bases not matched to a gene: 8. This CDR3 has 17 residues. The germline gives CDR1 MGHDK, CDR2 SYGVNS. The rearrangement links TRBV25-1 to TRBJ2-6; 9 bases match TRBD2. The sequenced material came from PBMCs. The TCR was taken from a middle-aged woman in good health and CMV-seropositive. Written as DNA, the CDR3 is TGTGCCAGCAGTCGGAGCGGGGGGATCTATGGGGCCAACGTCCTGACTTTC. Translation gives CASSRSGGIYGANVLTF.